The T cell receptor (beta chain) described here comes from a study of cytomegalovirus exposure and HLA in healthy donors. Study as a whole: It was reported in a later analysis that the same platform had been used for the 120 validation repertoires as for the approximately 700 first-cohort repertoires. Study-wide findings and caveats: The authors confirmed in vitro that three CMV-associated chains were specific for CMV antigens.

Turning to this clone: Its cognate antigen is unknown.

Germline V gives CDR1 SGHKS, CDR2 YYEKEE (reference sequence). This CDR3 is 15 amino acids long. The V end lost 4 bases, the J end lost 5 bases, and 18 bases lay between the germline ends. The repertoire was sequenced with immunoSEQ multiplex PCR; TCRdb's copy has only in-frame clones and lacks some. The sample carries about 120,000 clones, around nine tenths recorded once. Sample: PBMCs. The receptor was isolated from a woman under 30 in good health and CMV-seropositive. J is TRBJ2-5 and V is TRBV5-5, with D unclear. The CDR3 spells CASSPRQSEMETQYF. CDR3 DNA: TGTGCCAGCAGCCCCCGTCAGTCGGAGATGGAGACCCAGTACTTC.